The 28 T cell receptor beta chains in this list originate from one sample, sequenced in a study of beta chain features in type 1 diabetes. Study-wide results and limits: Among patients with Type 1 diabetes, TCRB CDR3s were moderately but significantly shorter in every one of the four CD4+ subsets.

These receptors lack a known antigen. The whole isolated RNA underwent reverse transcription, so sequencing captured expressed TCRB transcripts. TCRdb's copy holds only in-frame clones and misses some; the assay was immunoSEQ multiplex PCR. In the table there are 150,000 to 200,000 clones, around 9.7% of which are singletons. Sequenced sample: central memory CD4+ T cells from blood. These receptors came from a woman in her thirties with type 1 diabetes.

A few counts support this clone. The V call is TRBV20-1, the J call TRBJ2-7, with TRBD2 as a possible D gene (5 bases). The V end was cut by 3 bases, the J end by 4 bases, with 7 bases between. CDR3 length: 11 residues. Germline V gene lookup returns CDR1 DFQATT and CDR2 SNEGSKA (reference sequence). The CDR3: CSASREYEQYF. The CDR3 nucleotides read TGCAGTGCTAGTCGGGAATACGAGCAGTACTTC.

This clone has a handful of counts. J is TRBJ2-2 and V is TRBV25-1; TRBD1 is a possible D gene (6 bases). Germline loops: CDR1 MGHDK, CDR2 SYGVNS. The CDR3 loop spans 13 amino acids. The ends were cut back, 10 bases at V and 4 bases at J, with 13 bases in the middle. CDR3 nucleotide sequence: TGTGCCATCAGGACAGCCGTCACCGGGGAGCTGTTTTTT. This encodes CAIRTAVTGELFF. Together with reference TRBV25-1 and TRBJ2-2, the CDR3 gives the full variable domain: EADIYQTPRYLVIGTGKKITLECSQTMGHDKMYWYQQDPGMELHLIHYSYGVNSTEKGDLSSESTVSRIRTEHFPLTLESARPSHTSQYLCAIRTAVTGELFFGEGSRLTVL.

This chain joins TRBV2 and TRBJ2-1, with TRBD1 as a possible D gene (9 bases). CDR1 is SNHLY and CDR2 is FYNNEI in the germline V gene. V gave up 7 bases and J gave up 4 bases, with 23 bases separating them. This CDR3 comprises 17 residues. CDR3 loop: CASTTGGTSGEYNEQFF. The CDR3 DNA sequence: TGTGCCAGCACGACAGGGGGAACTAGCGGAGAGTACAATGAGCAGTTCTTC.

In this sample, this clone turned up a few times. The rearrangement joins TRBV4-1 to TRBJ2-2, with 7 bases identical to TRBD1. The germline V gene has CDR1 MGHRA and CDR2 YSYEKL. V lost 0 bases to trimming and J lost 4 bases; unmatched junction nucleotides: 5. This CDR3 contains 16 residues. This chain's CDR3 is CASSQDQAGGTGELFF. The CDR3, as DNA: TGCGCCAGCAGCCAAGATCAGGCAGGGGGCACCGGGGAGCTGTTTTTT.

The CDR3 bases are TGCGCCAGCAGCTTGGCCCTGGACATTGGCAATGAGCAGTTCTTC. It codes for CASSLALDIGNEQFF. This chain links TRBV5-1 with TRBJ2-1; maybe TRBD1 (5 bases). The CDR3 has 15 residues. The germline gives CDR1 SGHRS, CDR2 YFSETQ. The ends were cut back, 0 bases at V and 6 bases at J, with 13 bases in the middle.

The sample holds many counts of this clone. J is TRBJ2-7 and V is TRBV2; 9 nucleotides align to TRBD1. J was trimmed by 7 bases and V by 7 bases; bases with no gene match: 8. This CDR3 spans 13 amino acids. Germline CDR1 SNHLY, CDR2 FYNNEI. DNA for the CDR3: TGTGCCAGCATCAGGACAGGGGATCTGGAGCAGTACTTC. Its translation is CASIRTGDLEQYF.

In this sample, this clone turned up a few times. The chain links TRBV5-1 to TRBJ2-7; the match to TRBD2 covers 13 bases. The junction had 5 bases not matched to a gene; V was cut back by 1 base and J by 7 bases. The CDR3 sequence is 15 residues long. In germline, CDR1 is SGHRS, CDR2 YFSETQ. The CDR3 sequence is CASSLLGLAGYEQYF. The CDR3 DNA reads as TGCGCCAGCAGCTTGTTGGGACTAGCGGGGTATGAGCAGTACTTC.

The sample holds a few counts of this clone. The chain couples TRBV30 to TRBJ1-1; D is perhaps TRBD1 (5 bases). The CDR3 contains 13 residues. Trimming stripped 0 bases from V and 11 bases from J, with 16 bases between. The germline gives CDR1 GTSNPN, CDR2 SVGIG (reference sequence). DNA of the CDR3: TGTGCCTGGAGTGTAGGACACCTGAATAGGGCTTTCTTT. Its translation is CAWSVGHLNRAFF.

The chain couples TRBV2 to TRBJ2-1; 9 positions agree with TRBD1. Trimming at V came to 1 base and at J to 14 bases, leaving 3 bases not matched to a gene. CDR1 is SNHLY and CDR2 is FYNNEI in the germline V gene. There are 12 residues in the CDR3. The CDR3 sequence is CASSEDRGPEFF. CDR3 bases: TGTGCCAGCAGTGAAGACAGGGGGCCTGAGTTCTTC.

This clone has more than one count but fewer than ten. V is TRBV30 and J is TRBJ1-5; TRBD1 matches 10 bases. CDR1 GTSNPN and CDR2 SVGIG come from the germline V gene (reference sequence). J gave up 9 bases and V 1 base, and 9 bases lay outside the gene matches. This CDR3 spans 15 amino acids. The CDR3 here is CAWSDSTGGAGPQHF. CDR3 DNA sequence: TGTGCCTGGAGTGATTCGACAGGGGGCGCAGGGCCCCAGCATTTT.

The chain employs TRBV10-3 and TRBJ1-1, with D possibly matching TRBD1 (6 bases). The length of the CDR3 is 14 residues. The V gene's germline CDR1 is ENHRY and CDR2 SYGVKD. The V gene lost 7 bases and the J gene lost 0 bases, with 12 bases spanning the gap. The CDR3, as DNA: TGTGCCATCACGAGCCGGGACATGAACACTGAAGCTTTCTTT. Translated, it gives CAITSRDMNTEAFF.

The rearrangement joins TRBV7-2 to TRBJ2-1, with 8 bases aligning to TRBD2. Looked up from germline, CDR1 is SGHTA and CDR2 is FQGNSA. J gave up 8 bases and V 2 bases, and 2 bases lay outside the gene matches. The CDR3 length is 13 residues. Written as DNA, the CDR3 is TGTGCCAGCAGCTTAAGCGGGAGCGATGAGCAGTTCTTC. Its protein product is CASSLSGSDEQFF.

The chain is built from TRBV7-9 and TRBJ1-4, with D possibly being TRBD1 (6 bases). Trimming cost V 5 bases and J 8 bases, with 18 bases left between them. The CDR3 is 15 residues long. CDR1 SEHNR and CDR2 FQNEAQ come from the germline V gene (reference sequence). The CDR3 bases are TGTGCCAGCAGCGGATATGGGGGTACAGGGGAAAAACTGTTTTTT. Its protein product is CASSGYGGTGEKLFF.

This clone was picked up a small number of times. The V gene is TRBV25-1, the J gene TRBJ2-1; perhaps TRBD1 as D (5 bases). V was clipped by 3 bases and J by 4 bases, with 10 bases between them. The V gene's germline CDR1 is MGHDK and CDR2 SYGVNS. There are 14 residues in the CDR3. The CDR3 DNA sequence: TGTGCCAGCAGTGAGTCAGGGCAATACAATGAGCAGTTCTTC. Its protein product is CASSESGQYNEQFF. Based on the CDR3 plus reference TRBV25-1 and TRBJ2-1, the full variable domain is EADIYQTPRYLVIGTGKKITLECSQTMGHDKMYWYQQDPGMELHLIHYSYGVNSTEKGDLSSESTVSRIRTEHFPLTLESARPSHTSQYLCASSESGQYNEQFFGPGTRLTVL.

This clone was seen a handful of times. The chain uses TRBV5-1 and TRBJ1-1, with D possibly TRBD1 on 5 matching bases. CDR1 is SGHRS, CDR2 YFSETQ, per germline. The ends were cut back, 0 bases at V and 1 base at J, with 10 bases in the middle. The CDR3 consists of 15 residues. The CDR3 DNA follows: TGCGCCAGCAGCTTGGCCGGTCAGGGGAACACTGAAGCTTTCTTT. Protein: CASSLAGQGNTEAFF.

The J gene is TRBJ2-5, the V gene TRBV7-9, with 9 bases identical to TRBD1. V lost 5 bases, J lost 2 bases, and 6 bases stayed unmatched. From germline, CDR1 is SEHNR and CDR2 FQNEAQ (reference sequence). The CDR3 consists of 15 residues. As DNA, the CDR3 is TGTGCCAGCAGCACGGGACAGGGTGGGCAAGAGACCCAGTACTTC. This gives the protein CASSTGQGGQETQYF. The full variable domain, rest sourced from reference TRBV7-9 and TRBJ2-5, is DTGVSQNPRHKITKRGQNVTFRCDPISEHNRLYWYRQTLGQGPEFLTYFQNEAQLEKSRLLSDRFSAERPKGSFSTLEIQRTEQGDSAMYLCASSTGQGGQETQYFGPGTRLLVL.

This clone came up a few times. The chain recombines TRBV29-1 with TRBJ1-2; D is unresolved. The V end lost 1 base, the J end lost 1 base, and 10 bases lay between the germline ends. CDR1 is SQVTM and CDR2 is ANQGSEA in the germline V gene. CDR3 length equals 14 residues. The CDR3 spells CSVEVAGSNYGYTF. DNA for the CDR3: TGCAGCGTTGAAGTTGCTGGGAGTAACTATGGCTACACCTTC.

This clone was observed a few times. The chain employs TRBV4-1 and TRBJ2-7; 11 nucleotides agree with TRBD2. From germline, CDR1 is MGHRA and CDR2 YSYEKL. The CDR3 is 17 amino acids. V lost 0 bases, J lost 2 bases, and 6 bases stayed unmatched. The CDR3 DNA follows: TGCGCCAGCAGCCAAGAGGGGATAGCGGGAGGGCCCTACGAGCAGTACTTC. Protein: CASSQEGIAGGPYEQYF.

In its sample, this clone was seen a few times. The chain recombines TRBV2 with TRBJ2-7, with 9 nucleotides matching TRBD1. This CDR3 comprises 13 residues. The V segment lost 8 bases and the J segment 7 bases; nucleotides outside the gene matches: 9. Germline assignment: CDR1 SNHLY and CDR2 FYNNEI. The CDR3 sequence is CASGYRGQGEQYF. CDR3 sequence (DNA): TGTGCCAGCGGGTACAGGGGGCAGGGGGAGCAGTACTTC. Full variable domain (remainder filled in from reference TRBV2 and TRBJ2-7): EPEVTQTPSHQVTQMGQEVILRCVPISNHLYFYWYRQILGQKVEFLVSFYNNEISEKSEIFDDQFSVERPDGSNFTLKIRSTKLEDSAMYFCASGYRGQGEQYFGPGTRLTVT.

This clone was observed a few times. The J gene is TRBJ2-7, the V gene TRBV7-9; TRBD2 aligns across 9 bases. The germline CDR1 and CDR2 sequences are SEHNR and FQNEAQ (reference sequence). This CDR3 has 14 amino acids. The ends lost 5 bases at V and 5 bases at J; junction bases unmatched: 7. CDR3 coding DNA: TGTGCCAGCAGCCCAGGGACTAGCTTGAACGAGCAGTACTTC. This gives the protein CASSPGTSLNEQYF.

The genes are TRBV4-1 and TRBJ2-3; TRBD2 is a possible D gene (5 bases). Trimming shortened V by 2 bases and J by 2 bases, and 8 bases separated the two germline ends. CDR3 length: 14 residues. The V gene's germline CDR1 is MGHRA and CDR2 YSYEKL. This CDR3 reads CASSQLDSTDTQYF. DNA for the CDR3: TGCGCCAGCAGCCAATTGGACTCCACAGATACGCAGTATTTT.

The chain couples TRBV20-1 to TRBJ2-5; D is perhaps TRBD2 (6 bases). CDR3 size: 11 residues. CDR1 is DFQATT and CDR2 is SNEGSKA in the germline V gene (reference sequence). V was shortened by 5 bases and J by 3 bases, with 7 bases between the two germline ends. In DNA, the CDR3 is TGCAGTGCTTGGACTAAAGAGACCCAGTACTTC. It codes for CSAWTKETQYF.

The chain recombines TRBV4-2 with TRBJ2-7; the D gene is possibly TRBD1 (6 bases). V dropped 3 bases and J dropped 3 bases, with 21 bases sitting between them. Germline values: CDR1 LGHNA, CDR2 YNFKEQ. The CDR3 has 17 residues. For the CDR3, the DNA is TGTGCCAGCAGCCACCCCTCGGCAGCAGGACAGATCTACGAGCAGTACTTC. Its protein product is CASSHPSAAGQIYEQYF.

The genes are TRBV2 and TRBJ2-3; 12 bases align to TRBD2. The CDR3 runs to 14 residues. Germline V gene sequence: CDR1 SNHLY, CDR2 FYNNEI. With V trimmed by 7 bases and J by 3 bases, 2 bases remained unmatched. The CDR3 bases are TGTGCCAGCACCGGACTAGCGGGGACAGATACGCAGTATTTT. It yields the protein CASTGLAGTDTQYF.

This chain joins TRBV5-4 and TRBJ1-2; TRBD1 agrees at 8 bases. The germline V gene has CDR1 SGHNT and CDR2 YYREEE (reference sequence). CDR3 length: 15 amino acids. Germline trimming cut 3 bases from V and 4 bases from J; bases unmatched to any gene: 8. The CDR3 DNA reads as TGTGCCAGCAGCTGGGGTGGACAGGGTGCCTATGGCTACACCTTC. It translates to CASSWGGQGAYGYTF. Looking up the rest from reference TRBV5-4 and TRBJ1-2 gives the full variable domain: ETGVTQSPTHLIKTRGQQVTLRCSSQSGHNTVSWYQQALGQGPQFIFQYYREEENGRGNFPPRFSGLQFPNYSSELNVNALELDDSALYLCASSWGGQGAYGYTFGSGTRLTVV.

This CDR3 reads CASSPPTKLDEQFF. In nucleotides, the CDR3 is TGCGCCAGCAGCCCTCCAACTAAACTCGATGAGCAGTTCTTC. J is TRBJ2-1 and V is TRBV5-1; D remains ambiguous. The germline gives CDR1 SGHRS, CDR2 YFSETQ. The germline V and J ends were trimmed by 4 bases and 8 bases, with 16 bases remaining between them. The CDR3 has 14 residues.

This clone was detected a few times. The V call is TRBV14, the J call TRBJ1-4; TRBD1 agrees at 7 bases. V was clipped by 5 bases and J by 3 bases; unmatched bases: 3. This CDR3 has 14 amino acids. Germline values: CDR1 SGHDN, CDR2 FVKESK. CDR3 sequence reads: CASSRDSANEKLFF. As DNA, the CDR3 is TGTGCCAGCAGCAGGGACAGCGCTAATGAAAAACTGTTTTTT.

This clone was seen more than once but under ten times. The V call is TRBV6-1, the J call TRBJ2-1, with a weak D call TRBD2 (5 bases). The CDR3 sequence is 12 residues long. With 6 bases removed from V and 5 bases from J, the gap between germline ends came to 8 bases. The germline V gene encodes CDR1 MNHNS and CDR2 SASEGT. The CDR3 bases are TGTGCCAGCAGCGGGAAGAACAATGAGCAGTTCTTC. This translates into CASSGKNNEQFF.